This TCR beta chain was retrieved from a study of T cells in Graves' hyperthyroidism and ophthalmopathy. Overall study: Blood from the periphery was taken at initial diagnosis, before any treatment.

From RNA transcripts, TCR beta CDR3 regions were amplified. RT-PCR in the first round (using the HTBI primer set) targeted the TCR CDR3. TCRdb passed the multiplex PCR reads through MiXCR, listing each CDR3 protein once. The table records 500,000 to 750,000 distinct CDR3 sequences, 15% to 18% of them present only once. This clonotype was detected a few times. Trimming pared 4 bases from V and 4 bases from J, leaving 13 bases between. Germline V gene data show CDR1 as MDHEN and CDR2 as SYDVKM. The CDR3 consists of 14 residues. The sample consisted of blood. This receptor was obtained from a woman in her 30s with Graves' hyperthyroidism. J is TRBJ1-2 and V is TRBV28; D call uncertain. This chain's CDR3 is CASSSGRTLYGYTF. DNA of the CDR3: TGTGCCAGCAGTTCCGGCCGCACTCTCTATGGCTACACCTTC.